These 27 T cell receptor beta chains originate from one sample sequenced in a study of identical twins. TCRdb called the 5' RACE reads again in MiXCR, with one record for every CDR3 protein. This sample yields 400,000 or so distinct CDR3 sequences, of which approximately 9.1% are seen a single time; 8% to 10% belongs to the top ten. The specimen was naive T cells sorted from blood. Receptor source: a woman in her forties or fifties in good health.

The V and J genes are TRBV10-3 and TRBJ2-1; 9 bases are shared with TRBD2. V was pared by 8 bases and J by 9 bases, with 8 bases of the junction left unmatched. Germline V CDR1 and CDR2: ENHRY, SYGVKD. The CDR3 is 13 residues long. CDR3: CAIEIAGDGEQFF. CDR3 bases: TGTGCCATCGAAATAGCGGGAGATGGTGAGCAGTTCTTC.

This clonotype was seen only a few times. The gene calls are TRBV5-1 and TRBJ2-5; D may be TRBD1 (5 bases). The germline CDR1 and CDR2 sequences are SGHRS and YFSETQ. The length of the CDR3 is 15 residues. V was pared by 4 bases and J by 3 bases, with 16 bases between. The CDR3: CASSRTGGAEETQYF. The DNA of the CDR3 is TGCGCCAGCAGCCGTACCGGTGGGGCTGAAGAGACCCAGTACTTC.

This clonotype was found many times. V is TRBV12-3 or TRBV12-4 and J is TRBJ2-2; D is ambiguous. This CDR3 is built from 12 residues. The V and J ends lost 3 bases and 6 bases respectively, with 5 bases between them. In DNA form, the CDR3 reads TGTGCCAGCAGTTTTCTCTCCGGGGAGCTGTTTTTT. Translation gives CASSFLSGELFF.

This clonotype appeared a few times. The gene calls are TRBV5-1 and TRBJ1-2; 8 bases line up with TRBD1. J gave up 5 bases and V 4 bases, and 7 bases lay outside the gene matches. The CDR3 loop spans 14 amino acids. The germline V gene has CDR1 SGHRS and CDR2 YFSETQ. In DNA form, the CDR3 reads TGCGCCAGCAGCACTACAGGGGGGGATTATGGCTACACCTTC. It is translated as CASSTTGGDYGYTF.

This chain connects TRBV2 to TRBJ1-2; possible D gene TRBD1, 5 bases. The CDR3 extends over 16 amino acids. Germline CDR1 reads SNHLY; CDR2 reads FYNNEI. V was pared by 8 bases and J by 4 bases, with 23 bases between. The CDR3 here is CASPVAKFTGFYGYTF. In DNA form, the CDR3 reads TGTGCCAGCCCGGTGGCTAAGTTTACAGGCTTCTATGGCTACACCTTC. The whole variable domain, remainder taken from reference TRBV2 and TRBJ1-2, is EPEVTQTPSHQVTQMGQEVILRCVPISNHLYFYWYRQILGQKVEFLVSFYNNEISEKSEIFDDQFSVERPDGSNFTLKIRSTKLEDSAMYFCASPVAKFTGFYGYTFGSGTRLTVV.

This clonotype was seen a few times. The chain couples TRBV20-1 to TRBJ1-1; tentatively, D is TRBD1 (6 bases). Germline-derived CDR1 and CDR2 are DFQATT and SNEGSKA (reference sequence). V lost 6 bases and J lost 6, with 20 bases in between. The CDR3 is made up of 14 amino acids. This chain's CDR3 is CSATRETGRAEAFF. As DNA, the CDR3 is TGCAGTGCCACCAGAGAAACAGGGAGGGCTGAAGCTTTCTTT.

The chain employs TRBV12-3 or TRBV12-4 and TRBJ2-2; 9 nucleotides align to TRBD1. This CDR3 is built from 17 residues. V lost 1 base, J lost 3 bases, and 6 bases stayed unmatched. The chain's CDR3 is CASSLGSTGGDTGELFF. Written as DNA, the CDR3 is TGTGCCAGCAGTTTAGGATCGACAGGGGGAGACACCGGGGAGCTGTTTTTT.

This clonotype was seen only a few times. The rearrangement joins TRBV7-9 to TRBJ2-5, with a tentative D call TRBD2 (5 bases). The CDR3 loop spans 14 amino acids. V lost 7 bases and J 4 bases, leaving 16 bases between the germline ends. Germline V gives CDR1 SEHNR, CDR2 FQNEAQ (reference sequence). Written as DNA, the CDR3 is TGTGCCAGCACCCCCGGTGCGGGCCCAGAGACCCAGTACTTC. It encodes CASTPGAGPETQYF.

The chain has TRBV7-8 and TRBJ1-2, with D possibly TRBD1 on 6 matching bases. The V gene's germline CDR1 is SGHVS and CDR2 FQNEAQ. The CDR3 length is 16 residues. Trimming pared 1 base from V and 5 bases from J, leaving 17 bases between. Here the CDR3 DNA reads TGTGCCAGCAGCTTAGTTGCGCGGACAGTAATTTATGGCTACACCTTC. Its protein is CASSLVARTVIYGYTF.

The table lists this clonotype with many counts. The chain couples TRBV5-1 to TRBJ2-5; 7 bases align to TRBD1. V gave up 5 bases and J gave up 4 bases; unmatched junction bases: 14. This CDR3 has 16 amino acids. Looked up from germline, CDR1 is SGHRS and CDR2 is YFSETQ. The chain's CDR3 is CASSPNRGIPTETQYF. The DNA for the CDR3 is TGCGCCAGCAGTCCTAACAGGGGCATCCCCACAGAGACCCAGTACTTC.

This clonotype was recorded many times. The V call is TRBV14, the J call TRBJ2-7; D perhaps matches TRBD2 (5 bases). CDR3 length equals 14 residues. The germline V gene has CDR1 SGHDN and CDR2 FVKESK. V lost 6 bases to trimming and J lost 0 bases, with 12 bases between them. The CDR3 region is CASRPSGNSYEQYF. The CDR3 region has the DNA TGTGCCAGCAGACCAAGCGGAAACTCCTACGAGCAGTACTTC.

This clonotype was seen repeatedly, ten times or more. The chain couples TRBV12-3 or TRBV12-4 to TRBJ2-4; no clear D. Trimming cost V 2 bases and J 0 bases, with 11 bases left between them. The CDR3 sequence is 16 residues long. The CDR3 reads CASSLSEALAKNIQYF. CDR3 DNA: TGTGCCAGCAGTTTAAGTGAGGCATTAGCCAAAAACATTCAGTACTTC.

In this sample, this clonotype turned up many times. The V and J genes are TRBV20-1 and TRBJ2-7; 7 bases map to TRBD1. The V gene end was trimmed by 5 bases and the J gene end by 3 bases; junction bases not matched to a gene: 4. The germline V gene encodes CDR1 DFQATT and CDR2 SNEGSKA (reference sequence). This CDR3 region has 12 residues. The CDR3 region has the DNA TGCAGTGCTGGACAGGATCGCTACGAGCAGTACTTC. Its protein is CSAGQDRYEQYF.

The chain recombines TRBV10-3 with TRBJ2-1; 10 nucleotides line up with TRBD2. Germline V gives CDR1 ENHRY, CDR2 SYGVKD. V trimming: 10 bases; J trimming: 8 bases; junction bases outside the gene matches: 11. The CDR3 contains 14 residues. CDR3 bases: TGTGCCACCCGCATAGCGGGAGGAGGGGATGAGCAGTTCTTC. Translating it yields CATRIAGGGDEQFF.

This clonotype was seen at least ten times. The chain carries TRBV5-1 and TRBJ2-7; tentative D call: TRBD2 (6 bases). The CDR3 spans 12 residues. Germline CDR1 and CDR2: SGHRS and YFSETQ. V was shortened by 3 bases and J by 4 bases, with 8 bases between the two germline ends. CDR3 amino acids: CASSSGSYEQYF. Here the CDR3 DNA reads TGCGCCAGCAGCTCCGGGAGTTACGAGCAGTACTTC.

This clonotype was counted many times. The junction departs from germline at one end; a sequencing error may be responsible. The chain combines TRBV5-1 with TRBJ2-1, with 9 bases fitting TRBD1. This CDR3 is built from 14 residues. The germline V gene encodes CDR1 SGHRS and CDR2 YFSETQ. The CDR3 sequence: CASSPGQGYNEQFF. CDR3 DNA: TGTGCCAGCAGTCCCGGACAGGGGTACAATGAGCAGTTCTTC. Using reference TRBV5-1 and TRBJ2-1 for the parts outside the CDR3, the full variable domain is KAGVTQTPRYLIKTRGQQVTLSCSPISGHRSVSWYQQTPGQGLQFLFEYFSETQRNKGNFPGRFSGRQFSNSRSEMNVSTLELGDSALYLCASSPGQGYNEQFFGPGTRLTVL.

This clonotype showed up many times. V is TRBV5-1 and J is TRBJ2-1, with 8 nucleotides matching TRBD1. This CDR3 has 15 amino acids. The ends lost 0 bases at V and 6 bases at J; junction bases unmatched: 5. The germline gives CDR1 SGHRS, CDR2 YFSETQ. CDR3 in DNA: TGCGCCAGCAGCTTGGGGCAGGGGGCGGCCAATGAGCAGTTCTTC. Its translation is CASSLGQGAANEQFF.

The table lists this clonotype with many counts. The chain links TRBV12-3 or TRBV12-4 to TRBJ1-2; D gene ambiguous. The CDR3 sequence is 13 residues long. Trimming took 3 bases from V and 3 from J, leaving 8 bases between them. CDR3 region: CASSLRPDYGYTF. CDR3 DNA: TGTGCCAGCAGTTTGAGGCCAGACTATGGCTACACCTTC.

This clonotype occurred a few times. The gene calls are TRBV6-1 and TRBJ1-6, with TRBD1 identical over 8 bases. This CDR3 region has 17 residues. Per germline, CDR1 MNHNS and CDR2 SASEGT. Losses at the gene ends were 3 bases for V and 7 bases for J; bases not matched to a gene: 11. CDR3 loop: CASSDQRTGILNSPLHF. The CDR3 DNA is TGTGCCAGCAGTGACCAACGGACAGGGATTCTGAATTCACCCCTCCACTTT.

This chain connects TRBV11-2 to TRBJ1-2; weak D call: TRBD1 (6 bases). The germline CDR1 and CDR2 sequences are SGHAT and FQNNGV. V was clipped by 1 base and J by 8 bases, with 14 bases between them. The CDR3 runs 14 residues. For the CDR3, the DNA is TGTGCCAGCAGCTTAGTCCGGGGGCGCGGAGGCTACACCTTC. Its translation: CASSLVRGRGGYTF. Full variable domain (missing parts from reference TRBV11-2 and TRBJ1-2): EAGVAQSPRYKIIEKRQSVAFWCNPISGHATLYWYQQILGQGPKLLIQFQNNGVVDDSQLPKDRFSAERLKGVDSTLKIQPAKLEDSAVYLCASSLVRGRGGYTFGSGTRLTVV.

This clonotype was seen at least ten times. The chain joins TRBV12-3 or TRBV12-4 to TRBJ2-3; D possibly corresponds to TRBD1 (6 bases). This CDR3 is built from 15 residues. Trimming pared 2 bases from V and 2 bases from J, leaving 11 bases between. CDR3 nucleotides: TGTGCCAGCAGTTTATGGCCAGGGGACACAGATACGCAGTATTTT. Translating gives CASSLWPGDTDTQYF.

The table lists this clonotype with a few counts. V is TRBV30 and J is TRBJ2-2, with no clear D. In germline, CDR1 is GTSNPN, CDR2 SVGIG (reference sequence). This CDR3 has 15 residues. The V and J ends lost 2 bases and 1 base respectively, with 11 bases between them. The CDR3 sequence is CAWSQGKMNTGELFF. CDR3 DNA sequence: TGTGCCTGGAGTCAAGGGAAGATGAACACCGGGGAGCTGTTTTTT.

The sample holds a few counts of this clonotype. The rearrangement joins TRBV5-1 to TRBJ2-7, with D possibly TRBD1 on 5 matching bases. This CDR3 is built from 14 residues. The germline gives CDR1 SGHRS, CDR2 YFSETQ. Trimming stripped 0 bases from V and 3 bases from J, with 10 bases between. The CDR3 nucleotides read TGCGCCAGCAGCTTGGAAGGGGTGCGCTACGAGCAGTACTTC. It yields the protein CASSLEGVRYEQYF.

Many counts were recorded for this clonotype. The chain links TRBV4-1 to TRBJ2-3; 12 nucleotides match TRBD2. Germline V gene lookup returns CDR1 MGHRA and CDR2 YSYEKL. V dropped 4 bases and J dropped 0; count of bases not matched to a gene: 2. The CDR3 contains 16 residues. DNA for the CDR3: TGCGCCAGCAGCCGACTAGCGGGAGTGAGCACAGATACGCAGTATTTT. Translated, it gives CASSRLAGVSTDTQYF.

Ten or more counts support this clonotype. For the CDR3, the DNA is TGTGCCAGCGCTGATGGGGTTCGGGCCACCGGGGAGCTGTTTTTT. It translates to CASADGVRATGELFF. The chain has TRBV12-3 or TRBV12-4 and TRBJ2-2; D not certain. The CDR3 contains 15 residues. V shed 8 bases and J shed 4 bases, with 17 bases lying between them.

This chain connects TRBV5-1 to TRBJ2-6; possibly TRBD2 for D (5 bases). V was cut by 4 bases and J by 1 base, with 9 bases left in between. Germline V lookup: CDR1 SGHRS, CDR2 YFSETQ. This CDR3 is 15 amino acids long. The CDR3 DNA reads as TGCGCCAGCAGCGCTCGACTATCTGGGGCCAACGTCCTGACTTTC. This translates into CASSARLSGANVLTF. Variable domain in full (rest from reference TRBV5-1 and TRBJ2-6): KAGVTQTPRYLIKTRGQQVTLSCSPISGHRSVSWYQQTPGQGLQFLFEYFSETQRNKGNFPGRFSGRQFSNSRSEMNVSTLELGDSALYLCASSARLSGANVLTFGAGSRLTVL.

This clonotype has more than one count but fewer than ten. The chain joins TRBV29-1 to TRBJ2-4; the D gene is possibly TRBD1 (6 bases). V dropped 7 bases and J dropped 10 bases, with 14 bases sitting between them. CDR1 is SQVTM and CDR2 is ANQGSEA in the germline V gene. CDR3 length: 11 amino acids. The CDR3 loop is CSGRGDGIQYF. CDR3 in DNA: TGCAGCGGCAGGGGTGATGGAATTCAGTACTTC.